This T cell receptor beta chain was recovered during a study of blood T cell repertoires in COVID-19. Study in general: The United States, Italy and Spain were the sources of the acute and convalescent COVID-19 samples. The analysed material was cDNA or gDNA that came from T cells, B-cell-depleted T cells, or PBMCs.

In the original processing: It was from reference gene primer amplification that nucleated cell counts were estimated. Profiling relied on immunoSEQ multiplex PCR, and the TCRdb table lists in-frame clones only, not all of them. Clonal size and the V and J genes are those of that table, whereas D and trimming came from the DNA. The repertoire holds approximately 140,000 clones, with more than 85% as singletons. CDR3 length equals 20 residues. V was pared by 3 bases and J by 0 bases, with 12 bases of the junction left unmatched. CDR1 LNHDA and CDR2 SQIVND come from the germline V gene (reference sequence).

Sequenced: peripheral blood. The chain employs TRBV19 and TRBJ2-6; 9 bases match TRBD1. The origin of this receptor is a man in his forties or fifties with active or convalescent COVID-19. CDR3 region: CASSIPPGQGKSSGANVLTF. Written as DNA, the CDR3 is TGTGCCAGTAGTATCCCTCCCGGACAGGGGAAAAGCTCTGGGGCCAACGTCCTGACTTTC.